Below are 30 T cell receptor beta chains sequenced from a single sample in a study of CD8+CD57+ T cells in acquired aplastic anemia. Whoever was chosen for sequencing had shown CD8+CD57+ cell expansion by flow cytometry. TCR beta VDJ combinations and CDR3 sequences were profiled from genomic DNA. TCRdb called the reads again in MiXCR, with one record for every CDR3 protein. The sample records about 180,000 distinct CDR3 sequences, under 50% being singletons. The sequenced sample was sorted CD4+, CD8+, or CD8+CD57+ T cells (not recorded which) from PBMCs. The receptors were sampled from a human donor with aplastic anemia.

This clonotype appeared many times. The V call is TRBV27, the J call TRBJ1-1, with 7 bases fitting TRBD1. CDR1 is MNHEY, CDR2 SMNVEV, per germline (reference sequence). The CDR3 extends over 14 amino acids. J was trimmed by 3 bases and V by 5 bases; bases with no gene match: 6. The CDR3 here is CASSGTEWYTEAFF. The CDR3, as DNA: TGTGCCAGCAGTGGGACAGAGTGGTACACTGAAGCTTTCTTT.

The sample holds a few counts of this clonotype. The V gene is TRBV5-1, the J gene TRBJ1-1, with 11 bases matching TRBD1. This CDR3 has 15 amino acids. V trimming: 4 bases; J trimming: 3 bases; junction bases outside the gene matches: 5. Germline CDR1 is SGHRS and CDR2 is YFSETQ. The CDR3 spells CASSGQGARDTEAFF. DNA of the CDR3: TGCGCCAGCAGCGGACAGGGGGCGCGGGACACTGAAGCTTTCTTT.

This clonotype was counted a single time. The CDR3 sequence: CASSSGGRAYEQYF. The DNA of the CDR3 is TGTGCCAGCAGCTCAGGGGGGCGGGCCTACGAGCAGTACTTC. This sequence joins TRBV7-6 and TRBJ2-1; D might be TRBD1 (7 bases). The J call is uncertain, as TRBJ2-7 better fits the DNA end. This CDR3 contains 14 residues. Germline V gene lookup returns CDR1 SGHVS and CDR2 FNYEAQ.

This clonotype was picked up a small number of times. J is TRBJ2-3 and V is TRBV18; 9 bases map to TRBD2. This CDR3 contains 15 residues. The germline gives CDR1 KGHSH, CDR2 LQKENI. Trimming removed 3 bases from V and 4 bases from J; junction bases left unmatched: 5. The CDR3 here is CASSPGSGSPDTQYF. CDR3 in DNA: TGTGCCAGCTCACCCGGTAGCGGGAGTCCAGATACGCAGTATTTT.

This clonotype has more than one count but fewer than ten. The rearrangement joins TRBV2 to TRBJ2-7; TRBD2 matches 7 bases. Germline loops: CDR1 SNHLY, CDR2 FYNNEI. With V trimmed by 7 bases and J by 6 bases, 12 bases remained unmatched. CDR3 length equals 14 residues. The CDR3 DNA reads TGTGCCAGCACCGTAGGGCGGGGGAGGAGCGAGCAGTACTTC. Translating gives CASTVGRGRSEQYF. The entire variable domain, with the rest obtained from reference TRBV2 and TRBJ2-7, is as follows: EPEVTQTPSHQVTQMGQEVILRCVPISNHLYFYWYRQILGQKVEFLVSFYNNEISEKSEIFDDQFSVERPDGSNFTLKIRSTKLEDSAMYFCASTVGRGRSEQYFGPGTRLTVT.

The genes are TRBV6-1 and TRBJ2-5; D might be TRBD2 (5 bases). The CDR3 runs to 15 residues. The V gene's germline CDR1 is MNHNS and CDR2 SASEGT. Trimming removed 5 bases at V and 4 bases at J, with 17 bases between. The CDR3 reads CASSPDGRAGETQYF. CDR3 coding DNA: TGTGCCAGCAGTCCGGACGGGCGGGCGGGAGAGACCCAGTACTTC.

This clonotype was detected ten times or more. The chain links TRBV7-2 to TRBJ2-3; no firm D call. CDR3 length: 11 residues. Trimming cost V 4 bases and J 6 bases, with 5 bases left between them. Germline values: CDR1 SGHTA, CDR2 FQGNSA. The CDR3 DNA is TGTGCCAGCAGCTCACGGGATACGCAGTATTTT. As protein: CASSSRDTQYF.

This clonotype was observed many times. The chain carries TRBV5-6 and TRBJ1-2, with D perhaps TRBD1 (5 bases). The germline gives CDR1 SGHDT, CDR2 YYEEEE. Deletions cut 0 bases from V and 3 bases from J, with 12 bases between. This CDR3 has 15 amino acids. The CDR3 reads CASSLVKGDDYGYTF. Here the CDR3 DNA reads TGTGCCAGCAGCTTGGTTAAAGGGGACGACTATGGCTACACCTTC.

For this clonotype: One end of the junction is discordant with germline, which a read error may explain. The chain uses TRBV20-1 and TRBJ1-2, with D unclear. CDR3 size: 13 residues. CDR1 DFQATT and CDR2 SNEGSKA come from the germline V gene (reference sequence). The CDR3 spells CSARDWINYCYTF. DNA of the CDR3: TGCAGTGCTAGAGATTGGATTAACTATTGCTACACCTTC.

This clonotype has a count of ten or more. V usage is TRBV6-1 and J usage is TRBJ2-1, with unresolved D. CDR3 length: 11 residues. V lost 7 bases, J lost 10 bases, and 11 bases lay in between. Germline V gene sequence: CDR1 MNHNS, CDR2 SASEGT. The CDR3 bases are TGTGCCAGCAAGGGCACCAGGGAGCAGTTCTTC. It translates to CASKGTREQFF.

Comments on this clonotype: This may come from a read error, since a much larger clone is one base off. The chain is built from TRBV11-1 and TRBJ2-2; D unresolved. The CDR3 length is 17 residues. V lost 4 bases, J lost 7 bases, and 22 bases lay in between. CDR1 SGHAT and CDR2 FQDESV come from the germline V gene (reference sequence). The CDR3 protein is CASSSNIMDVLGGELFF. CDR3 nucleotide sequence: TGTGCCAGCAGCTCCAACATAATGGACGTGCTCGGCGGGGAGCTGTTTTTT.

CDR3 sequence: CASRGRTGGGYTF. CDR3 DNA sequence: TGTGCCAGCAGGGGACGGACAGGGGGCGGCTACACCTTC. The chain carries TRBV2 and TRBJ1-2; 11 positions agree with TRBD1. The CDR3 length is 13 residues. Germline V gene lookup returns CDR1 SNHLY and CDR2 FYNNEI. Trimming took 6 bases from V and 8 from J; bases not matched to a gene: 5.

This clonotype was counted a few times. The rearrangement joins TRBV19 to TRBJ2-1; possibly TRBD1 for D (6 bases). Trimming removed 11 bases from V and 5 bases from J, with 19 bases in between. The CDR3 spans 14 residues. Germline V gives CDR1 LNHDA, CDR2 SQIVND (reference sequence). The CDR3 bases are TGTGCCTGGGCCGGGACAACGGACCACAATGAGCAGTTCTTC. It specifies CAWAGTTDHNEQFF.

This clonotype was counted many times. V usage is TRBV9 and J usage is TRBJ1-1, with unresolved D. CDR1 is SGDLS and CDR2 is YYNGEE in the germline V gene. Trimming removed 4 bases from V and 5 bases from J, with 12 bases in between. This CDR3 contains 13 residues. CDR3 sequence (DNA): TGTGCCAGCAGCTTGTCAGTGGGTACTGAAGCTTTCTTT. Amino acid sequence: CASSLSVGTEAFF.

This clonotype appeared once. This sequence joins TRBV10-3 and TRBJ1-1; 8 nucleotides match TRBD1. Losses at the gene ends were 10 bases for V and 1 base for J; bases not matched to a gene: 11. Looked up from germline, CDR1 is ENHRY and CDR2 is SYGVKD. The CDR3 totals 15 residues. CDR3: CATEGSGGENTEAFF. The CDR3 nucleotides read TGTGCCACCGAGGGTTCAGGGGGCGAGAACACTGAAGCTTTCTTT.

The chain joins TRBV6-2 or TRBV6-3 to TRBJ2-3, with D perhaps TRBD2 (6 bases). Germline values: CDR1 MNHEY, CDR2 SVGEGT. V was clipped by 2 bases and J by 6 bases, with 15 bases between them. CDR3 size: 15 residues. CDR3 DNA sequence: TGTGCCAGCAGTTACAGGGTGCGGGATGTGGATACGCAGTATTTT. As protein: CASSYRVRDVDTQYF.

Many counts were recorded for this clonotype. The chain carries TRBV6-1 and TRBJ1-1; no firm D call. From germline, CDR1 is MNHNS and CDR2 SASEGT. CDR3 length equals 13 residues. The V end was cut by 6 bases, the J end by 1 base, with 9 bases between. In nucleotides, the CDR3 is TGTGCCAGCAGGGAAACGGGGAACACTGAAGCTTTCTTT. This translates into CASRETGNTEAFF.

CDR3 sequence: CASSLDGLDSTDTQYF. DNA of the CDR3: TGTGCCAGCAGTTTAGACGGCCTGGACAGCACAGATACGCAGTATTTT. V is TRBV12-3 or TRBV12-4 and J is TRBJ2-3; D unresolved. CDR3 length: 16 residues. V was clipped by 1 base and J by 0 bases, with 11 bases between them.

Only one count was recorded for this clonotype. The gene calls are TRBV11-1 and TRBJ2-3; 7 nucleotides agree with TRBD1. Germline trimming cut 5 bases from V and 4 bases from J; bases unmatched to any gene: 9. CDR1 and CDR2 from the germline V gene are SGHAT and FQDESV (reference sequence). The CDR3 consists of 15 residues. The CDR3 DNA sequence: TGTGCCAGCAGCCAAGGGACCACAGGGGCAGATACGCAGTATTTT. Translation: CASSQGTTGADTQYF. The full variable domain, in which reference TRBV11-1 and TRBJ2-3 provide the parts outside the CDR3, is EAEVAQSPRYKITEKSQAVAFWCDPISGHATLYWYRQILGQGPELLVQFQDESVVDDSQLPKDRFSAERLKGVDSTLKIQPAELGDSAMYLCASSQGTTGADTQYFGPGTRLTVL.

The gene calls are TRBV25-1 and TRBJ2-6, with a possible D match to TRBD1 (5 bases). The V gene's germline CDR1 is MGHDK and CDR2 SYGVNS. Trimming cost V 5 bases and J 2 bases, with 16 bases left between them. The CDR3 loop spans 17 amino acids. CDR3 sequence (DNA): TGTGCCAGCAGTAAGACAAGGGGCGGTACTGGGGCCAACGTCCTGACTTTC. Amino acid sequence: CASSKTRGGTGANVLTF.

This chain links TRBV19 with TRBJ2-1, with TRBD2 matching over 10 bases. The J segment lost 2 bases and the V segment lost 6 bases, leaving 4 bases of the junction unmatched. Germline CDR1 is LNHDA and CDR2 is SQIVND (reference sequence). CDR3 length equals 15 residues. In nucleotides, the CDR3 is TGTGCCAGTAGGGGGGGACTAGCGACCTACAATGAGCAGTTCTTC. Translating it yields CASRGGLATYNEQFF.

The V call is TRBV19, the J call TRBJ2-7; TRBD1 aligns across 7 bases. The junction had 13 bases not matched to a gene; V was cut back by 5 bases and J by 3 bases. Per the germline V gene, CDR1 is LNHDA and CDR2 is SQIVND (reference sequence). This CDR3 region has 16 residues. CDR3 DNA: TGTGCCAGTAGTGCCCTCGACCAGGGGGTGATCTACGAGCAGTACTTC. Translating it yields CASSALDQGVIYEQYF.

This sequence joins TRBV18 and TRBJ2-2, with D possibly being TRBD1 (6 bases). Germline V lookup: CDR1 KGHSH, CDR2 LQKENI. This CDR3 has 16 amino acids. The ends were cut back, 2 bases at V and 2 bases at J, with 12 bases in the middle. The CDR3 sequence: CASSPSRTVNTGELFF. As DNA, the CDR3 is TGTGCCAGCTCACCATCTCGGACAGTTAACACCGGGGAGCTGTTTTTT.

This clonotype was counted only a few times. The J gene is TRBJ2-6, the V gene TRBV29-1; D unresolved. The germline V and J ends were trimmed by 4 bases and 0 bases, with 13 bases remaining between them. Germline V gene sequence: CDR1 SQVTM, CDR2 ANQGSEA. The CDR3 totals 16 residues. This chain's CDR3 is CSVGKGQPSGANVLTF. CDR3 nucleotide sequence: TGCAGCGTTGGTAAGGGTCAGCCCTCTGGGGCCAACGTCCTGACTTTC.

The chain combines TRBV15 with TRBJ1-3, with D possibly being TRBD1 (5 bases). This CDR3 region has 15 residues. Trimming cost V 0 bases and J 2 bases, with 8 bases left between them. The V gene's germline CDR1 is LNHNV and CDR2 YYDKDF (reference sequence). The CDR3 region is CATSRDQGTGNTIYF. The CDR3 DNA reads as TGTGCCACCAGCAGAGATCAGGGTACTGGAAACACCATATATTTT.

This clonotype has only a few counts. The J gene is TRBJ1-2, the V gene TRBV18; 7 bases map to TRBD1. The CDR3 sequence is 15 residues long. Germline CDR1 reads KGHSH; CDR2 reads LQKENI. V gave up 3 bases and J gave up 0 bases; unmatched junction bases: 4. CDR3 loop: CASSPRDSANYGYTF. As DNA, the CDR3 is TGTGCCAGCTCACCTCGGGACAGCGCTAACTATGGCTACACCTTC. Based on the CDR3 plus reference TRBV18 and TRBJ1-2, the full variable domain is NAGVMQNPRHLVRRRGQEARLRCSPMKGHSHVYWYRQLPEEGLKFMVYLQKENIIDESGMPKERFSAEFPKEGPSILRIQQVVRGDSAAYFCASSPRDSANYGYTFGSGTRLTVV.

At least ten counts were recorded for this clonotype. The rearrangement links TRBV12-3 or TRBV12-4 to TRBJ2-2; D unresolved. The germline V and J ends were trimmed by 3 bases and 1 base, with 12 bases remaining between them. The CDR3 spans 16 residues. The CDR3 region is CASSFWNWENTGELFF. In DNA, the CDR3 is TGTGCCAGCAGTTTTTGGAACTGGGAGAACACCGGGGAGCTGTTTTTT.

V usage is TRBV24-1 and J usage is TRBJ2-3; 9 nucleotides agree with TRBD1. V gave up 6 bases and J gave up 3 bases; unmatched junction bases: 9. Per germline, CDR1 KGHDR and CDR2 SFDVKD. The CDR3 is 16 amino acids. The CDR3 DNA sequence: TGTGCCACCAGTAAATCCGGACAGGGGCGGACAGATACGCAGTATTTT. It encodes CATSKSGQGRTDTQYF.

The rearrangement uses TRBV11-2 and TRBJ1-2, with 10 bases matching TRBD1. The CDR3 has 14 amino acids. Germline trimming cut 3 bases from V and 8 bases from J; bases unmatched to any gene: 6. Germline V gives CDR1 SGHAT, CDR2 FQNNGV. This CDR3 reads CASSFRDRGDGYTF. The CDR3 nucleotides are TGTGCCAGCAGCTTCCGGGACAGGGGCGACGGCTACACCTTC. The full variable domain, its missing parts supplied by reference TRBV11-2 and TRBJ1-2, is EAGVAQSPRYKIIEKRQSVAFWCNPISGHATLYWYQQILGQGPKLLIQFQNNGVVDDSQLPKDRFSAERLKGVDSTLKIQPAKLEDSAVYLCASSFRDRGDGYTFGSGTRLTVV.

The V gene is TRBV30, the J gene TRBJ2-3, with D unclear. The CDR3 totals 13 residues. Germline CDR1 GTSNPN, CDR2 SVGIG (reference sequence). Trimming stripped 3 bases from V and 2 bases from J, with 9 bases between. CDR3 in amino acids: CAWRKRNTDTQYF. In nucleotides, the CDR3 is TGTGCCTGGAGAAAACGTAACACAGATACGCAGTATTTT. Filled out from reference TRBV30 and TRBJ2-3, the complete variable domain reads SQTIHQWPATLVQPVGSPLSLECTVEGTSNPNLYWYRQAAGRGLQLLFYSVGIGQISSEVPQNLSASRPQDRQFILSSKKLLLSDSGFYLCAWRKRNTDTQYFGPGTRLTVL.